The clone carrying this T cell receptor beta chain was counted a few times. This sample stems from a study of patients and donors after allogeneic stem cell transplantation. In germline, CDR1 is SGHAT, CDR2 FQNNGV. The CDR3 runs 15 residues. V was clipped by 0 bases and J by 2 bases, with 10 bases between them. TCRdb re-analysed the RT-PCR reads in MiXCR, keeping a single row per CDR3 protein. The repertoire holds approximately 200,000 distinct CDR3 sequences, around 40% seen once, with 11% in the top ten. The sequence was obtained from a human donor who was either an allogeneic HSCT recipient or a stem cell or donor lymphocyte infusion donor (not recorded which). It is not recorded whose cells these are; they may come from a transplant donor. V and J are TRBV11-2 and TRBJ2-5; D gene ambiguous. Sequencing used blood, either unsorted or a sorted T cell fraction (not recorded which). The CDR3 DNA reads TGTGCCAGCAGCTTAGAGGCCGCAGATCAAGAGACCCAGTACTTC. Translation: CASSLEAADQETQYF.